The 10 T cell receptor beta chains in this list originate from one sample, sequenced in a study of monozygotic twins with cystic fibrosis. Sequencing was performed with immunoSEQ multiplex PCR; in TCRdb, only in-frame clones are kept and a portion is missing. Of under 25,000 clones in the sample, 95% to 97% are singletons; the top ten hold roughly 1.9%. The sample taken for sequencing was blood. These receptors were collected from a woman aged 30 to 39 with cystic fibrosis.

The chain carries TRBV28 and TRBJ1-5; the D gene is possibly TRBD1 (5 bases). Trimming stripped 5 bases from V and 2 bases from J, with 13 bases between. The length of the CDR3 is 15 residues. Germline CDR1 MDHEN, CDR2 SYDVKM. The CDR3 DNA reads as TGTGCCAGCAGTCCCCAAAGGGGTGGCAATCAGCCCCAGCATTTT. This sequence encodes CASSPQRGGNQPQHF.

The V call is TRBV5-1, the J call TRBJ2-3; D remains unclear. The germline V gene has CDR1 SGHRS and CDR2 YFSETQ. V lost 3 bases to trimming and J lost 6 bases, with 11 bases between them. The CDR3 length is 13 residues. CDR3 loop: CASSSALADTQYF. CDR3 nucleotides: TGCGCCAGCAGCTCGGCCCTTGCGGATACGCAGTATTTT.

The chain combines TRBV7-7 with TRBJ2-5; D is unclear. Deletions cut 5 bases from V and 2 bases from J, with 9 bases between. Germline values: CDR1 SSHAT, CDR2 FNYEAQ (reference sequence). This CDR3 has 13 amino acids. Here the CDR3 DNA reads TGTGCCAGCAGCCCCCGGCCACAAGAGACCCAGTACTTC. Amino acids: CASSPRPQETQYF.

The chain uses TRBV27 and TRBJ1-6, with no clear D. The CDR3 extends over 20 amino acids. The germline CDR1 and CDR2 sequences are MNHEY and SMNVEV (reference sequence). Trimming left V 6 bases short and J 3 bases short, with 27 bases between. CDR3 bases: TGTGCCAGCAGAACCATACCTGGGTCGGCAGGAGAGTACTATAATTCACCCCTCCACTTT. It codes for CASRTIPGSAGEYYNSPLHF.

The J gene is TRBJ1-2, the V gene TRBV21-1; the table's D call TRBD1 went unverified against the DNA. TRBV21-1 is a pseudogene locus. The CDR3 extends over 16 amino acids. This chain's CDR3 is CASSTRTVGPRNGYTF. The CDR3 bases are TGTGCCAGCAGCACGAGGACAGTTGGACCCCGGAATGGCTACACCTTC.

A word on this clone: The germline gene is not matched at one end of the junction; a read error may be the cause. The chain employs TRBV7-9 and TRBJ2-3; TRBD2 matches at 12 bases. Germline-derived CDR1 and CDR2 are SEHNR and FQNEAQ (reference sequence). This CDR3 spans 15 amino acids. The CDR3 region is CASSLAGGRTDTQYF. The CDR3 DNA sequence: TGTGCCAGCAGCCTAGCGGGGGGGCGCACAGATACGCAGTATTTT.

The chain is built from TRBV7-9 and TRBJ1-2, with 10 bases fitting TRBD1. Looked up from germline, CDR1 is SEHNR and CDR2 is FQNEAQ (reference sequence). This CDR3 has 16 residues. Losses at the gene ends were 5 bases for V and 4 bases for J; bases not matched to a gene: 10. This CDR3 is CASSTGTGEFFYGYTF. CDR3 DNA: TGTGCCAGCAGCACCGGGACAGGGGAGTTCTTCTATGGCTACACCTTC.

The J gene is TRBJ1-2, the V gene TRBV7-9; no definite D call. CDR1 and CDR2 (germline): SEHNR, FQNEAQ (reference sequence). The CDR3 spans 17 residues. Trimming removed 1 base at V and 7 bases at J, with 22 bases between. CDR3 DNA sequence: TGTGCCAGCAGCTTAGGTCGTTTGGAGGGTGGGTTTGCTGGCTACACCTTC. Protein product: CASSLGRLEGGFAGYTF. Full variable domain (outside the CDR3, taken from reference TRBV7-9 and TRBJ1-2): DTGVSQNPRHKITKRGQNVTFRCDPISEHNRLYWYRQTLGQGPEFLTYFQNEAQLEKSRLLSDRFSAERPKGSFSTLEIQRTEQGDSAMYLCASSLGRLEGGFAGYTFGSGTRLTVV.

The chain has TRBV29-1 and TRBJ1-2; unclear D gene. The germline V gene encodes CDR1 SQVTM and CDR2 ANQGSEA. The CDR3 is 9 residues long. V was clipped by 5 bases and J by 3 bases, with 1 base between them. CDR3 in amino acids: CSVYYGYTF. The CDR3 DNA reads TGCAGCGTTTACTATGGCTACACCTTC. The whole variable domain, remainder taken from reference TRBV29-1 and TRBJ1-2, is SAVISQKPSRDICQRGTSLTIQCQVDSQVTMMFWYRQQPGQSLTLIATANQGSEATYESGFVIDKFPISRPNLTFSTLTVSNMSPEDSSIYLCSVYYGYTFGSGTRLTVV.

CDR3 in DNA: TGTGCCAGCTCACCCCAGCAGGGGGACATGGGGAGTGAAAAACTGTTTTTT. Translated: CASSPQQGDMGSEKLFF. The chain joins TRBV18 to TRBJ1-4; 7 bases are a match to TRBD1. The CDR3 totals 17 residues. The V gene's germline CDR1 is KGHSH and CDR2 LQKENI. V lost 3 bases, J lost 7 bases, and 14 bases stayed unmatched.